Given below is one T cell receptor (beta chain) in context. The data derive from a study of T cell clones after liver transplantation. Study overall: In this trial, immunosuppression withdrawal was attempted within 2 years of liver transplant. At least one year of complete immunosuppression withdrawal without enzymes over twice normal defined tolerance.

Libraries were prepared by immunoSEQ multiplex PCR; TCRdb keeps only in-frame clonotypes and omits some of them. The sample carries about 70,000 clones, 80% recorded once. V lost 0 bases to trimming and J lost 4 bases, with 13 bases between them. CDR1 and CDR2 from the germline V gene are GTSNPN and SVGIG (reference sequence). CDR3 size: 15 residues. The source material was CD4+ T cells from blood, sampled 12 months after liver transplant. The clonotype was recovered from a human patient who received a liver transplant. The graft donor may be the source of some T cells. V usage is TRBV30 and J usage is TRBJ2-4; maybe TRBD1 (5 bases). The CDR3 sequence: CAWSVPQGEKNIQYF. The CDR3 DNA follows: TGTGCCTGGAGTGTACCTCAGGGTGAAAAAAACATTCAGTACTTC.